The entry below gives a single TCR beta chain sequence along with its context. These data originate in a study of CXCR3-negative and CXCR3-positive naive CD8 T cells. The authors made the TRB cDNA libraries by 5' RACE using UMI labels. Each CDR3 protein gets one entry in TCRdb, which reprocessed the 5' RACE reads and gives no DNA. Recorded for this sample: 45,000 or so distinct CDR3 sequences. The CDR3 covers 12 residues. Germline values: CDR1 SGDLS, CDR2 YYNGEE. The sequenced material came from memory CD8+ T cells from blood. The chain uses TRBV9 and TRBJ2-2. This receptor was identified in a human donor in good health. Some clones in this sample may be carry-over from other donors' samples. CDR3 sequence reads: CASRSSTGELFF.